This entry lists 12 T cell receptor beta chains sequenced from one sample in a study of T cells in Graves' hyperthyroidism and ophthalmopathy. From RNA transcripts, TCR beta CDR3 regions were amplified. HTBI primers were the set used in a first-round RT-PCR of the TCR CDR3. From the multiplex PCR reads, TCRdb called clonotypes with MiXCR, one entry per CDR3 protein. The repertoire holds some 500,000 distinct CDR3 sequences, with approximately 24% as singletons. The specimen was blood. These receptors were taken from a woman aged 25 to 39 with Graves' ophthalmopathy.

The V gene is TRBV6-1, the J gene TRBJ1-1, with TRBD1 identical over 10 bases. CDR1 and CDR2 (germline): MNHNS, SASEGT. CDR3 length: 14 residues. With V trimmed by 4 bases and J by 4 bases, 3 bases remained unmatched. DNA for the CDR3: TGTGCCAGCAGTGCCGGGACAGGGGCCACTGAAGCTTTCTTT. Protein sequence: CASSAGTGATEAFF.

V usage is TRBV29-1 and J usage is TRBJ2-7, with a weak D call TRBD2 (6 bases). CDR3 size: 12 residues. Trimming cost V 6 bases and J 2 bases, with 11 bases left between them. Per the germline V gene, CDR1 is SQVTM and CDR2 is ANQGSEA. CDR3 DNA: TGCAGCGTGGAGGGAACACCCTACGAGCAGTACTTC. The encoded protein is CSVEGTPYEQYF.

The gene calls are TRBV12-3 or TRBV12-4 and TRBJ2-7; D is possibly TRBD1 (6 bases). CDR3 size: 14 residues. With 3 bases removed from V and 7 bases from J, the gap between germline ends came to 16 bases. This CDR3 reads CASSFRQGFGEQYF. The CDR3 DNA reads as TGTGCCAGCAGTTTCCGGCAGGGGTTCGGGGAGCAGTACTTC.

This clonotype was recorded once. V is TRBV20-1 and J is TRBJ2-2; D is perhaps TRBD2 (6 bases). CDR1 and CDR2 from the germline V gene are DFQATT and SNEGSKA (reference sequence). The CDR3 contains 14 residues. Trimming removed 5 bases from V and 2 bases from J, with 12 bases in between. The CDR3 DNA follows: TGCAGTGCTTTGGGACTCCATAACACCGGGGAGCTGTTTTTT. Amino acid sequence: CSALGLHNTGELFF.

This clonotype was counted ten times or more. This sequence joins TRBV10-3 and TRBJ1-1; the D gene is possibly TRBD1 (6 bases). Germline CDR1 and CDR2: ENHRY and SYGVKD. The V and J ends lost 0 bases and 7 bases respectively, with 21 bases between them. CDR3 length equals 17 residues. CDR3 coding DNA: TGTGCCATCAGTGAGTCGTTAGGAGTACAGGGTGTCAATGAAGCTTTCTTT. Protein product: CAISESLGVQGVNEAFF.

This clonotype was seen more than once but under ten times. CDR3 DNA: TGTGCCAGTACCAGGACAGGCTTAGAATCACCCCTCCACTTT. Residues: CASTRTGLESPLHF. The chain carries TRBV19 and TRBJ1-6; 7 positions agree with TRBD1. CDR1 and CDR2 from the germline V gene are LNHDA and SQIVND (reference sequence). The CDR3 runs to 14 residues. The V segment lost 7 bases and the J segment 10 bases; nucleotides outside the gene matches: 10.

The chain uses TRBV7-9 and TRBJ2-7, with 8 bases identical to TRBD2. Trimming cost V 5 bases and J 3 bases; bases outside gene matches: 9. Per the germline V gene, CDR1 is SEHNR and CDR2 is FQNEAQ (reference sequence). This CDR3 contains 15 residues. This chain's CDR3 is CASSTTSGAYYEQYF. DNA of the CDR3: TGTGCCAGCAGCACAACTAGCGGAGCCTACTACGAGCAGTACTTC.

This clonotype was seen a few times. A much larger clonotype is one base distant, so this may be a read error. The chain joins TRBV29-1 to TRBJ1-1; 7 positions match TRBD1. Germline V lookup: CDR1 SQVTM, CDR2 ANQGSEA. CDR3 size: 13 residues. CDR3 sequence (DNA): TGCAGCGTAATACAGGGGATGAACACTGAAGCTTGCTTT. Translation gives CSVIQGMNTEACF.

The rearrangement joins TRBV6-5 to TRBJ2-7, with 10 positions matching TRBD2. V trimming: 4 bases; J trimming: 6 bases; junction bases outside the gene matches: 6. Germline loops: CDR1 MNHEY, CDR2 SVGAGI. The CDR3 spans 14 residues. The CDR3 protein is CASSFSLAGVEQYF. Here the CDR3 DNA reads TGTGCCAGCAGTTTCTCGCTAGCGGGAGTCGAGCAGTACTTC.

In this sample, this clonotype turned up many times. The chain combines TRBV18 with TRBJ1-2; tentatively, D is TRBD1 (6 bases). The germline CDR1 and CDR2 sequences are KGHSH and LQKENI. Trimming cost V 3 bases and J 4 bases, with 21 bases left between them. CDR3 length: 17 amino acids. The CDR3 here is CASSPQMDSGHFYGYTF. The CDR3 coding sequence is TGTGCCAGCTCACCTCAAATGGACTCGGGACACTTCTATGGCTACACCTTC.

This clonotype was found many times. The chain uses TRBV6-5 and TRBJ1-2, with D possibly being TRBD1 (5 bases). This CDR3 comprises 15 residues. Per the germline V gene, CDR1 is MNHEY and CDR2 is SVGAGI. V gave up 0 bases and J gave up 4 bases, with 12 bases separating them. The CDR3 region is CASSYSGGIGYGYTF. The CDR3, as DNA: TGTGCCAGCAGTTACTCTGGGGGAATCGGCTATGGCTACACCTTC.

Ten or more counts support this clonotype. This chain uses TRBV7-8 with TRBJ1-2, with D possibly being TRBD1 (6 bases). Germline V gene lookup returns CDR1 SGHVS and CDR2 FQNEAQ. CDR3 size: 13 residues. V was pared by 1 base and J by 8 bases, with 11 bases between. The CDR3 DNA reads TGTGCCAGCAGCTTAGTGGGGGCCCCGGGCTACACCTTC. The encoded protein is CASSLVGAPGYTF.